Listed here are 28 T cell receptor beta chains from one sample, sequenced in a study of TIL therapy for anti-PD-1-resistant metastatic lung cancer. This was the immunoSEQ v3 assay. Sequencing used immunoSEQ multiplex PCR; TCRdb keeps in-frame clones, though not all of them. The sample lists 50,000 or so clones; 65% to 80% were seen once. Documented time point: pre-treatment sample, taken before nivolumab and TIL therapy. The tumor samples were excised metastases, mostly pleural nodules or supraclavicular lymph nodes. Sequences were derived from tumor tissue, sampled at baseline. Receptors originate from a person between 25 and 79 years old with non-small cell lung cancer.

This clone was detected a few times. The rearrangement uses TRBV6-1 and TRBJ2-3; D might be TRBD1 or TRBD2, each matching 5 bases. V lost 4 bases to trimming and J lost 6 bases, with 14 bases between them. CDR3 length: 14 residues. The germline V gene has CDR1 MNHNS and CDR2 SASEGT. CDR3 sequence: CASSVVGAGDTQYF. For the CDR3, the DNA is TGTGCCAGCAGTGTCGTCGGGGCTGGCGATACGCAGTATTTT.

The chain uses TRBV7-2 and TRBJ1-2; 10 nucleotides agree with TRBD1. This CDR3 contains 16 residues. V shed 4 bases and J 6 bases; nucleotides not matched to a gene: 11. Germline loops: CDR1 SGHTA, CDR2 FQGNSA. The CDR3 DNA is TGTGCCAGCAGCTACGATTCGACAGGGGGCGCGAATGGCTACACCTTC. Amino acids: CASSYDSTGGANGYTF.

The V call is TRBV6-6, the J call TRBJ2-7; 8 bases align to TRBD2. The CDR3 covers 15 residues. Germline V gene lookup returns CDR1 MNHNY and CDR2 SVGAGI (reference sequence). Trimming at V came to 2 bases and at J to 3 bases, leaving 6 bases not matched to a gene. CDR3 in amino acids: CASSYPGGSFYEQYF. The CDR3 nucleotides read TGTGCCAGCAGTTACCCGGGGGGGAGCTTCTACGAGCAGTACTTC.

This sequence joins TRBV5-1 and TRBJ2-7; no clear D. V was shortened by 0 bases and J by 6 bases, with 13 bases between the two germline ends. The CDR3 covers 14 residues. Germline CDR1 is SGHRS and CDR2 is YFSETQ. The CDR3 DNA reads TGCGCCAGCAGCTTGGATGGTGGTCTTGGCGAGCAGTACTTC. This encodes CASSLDGGLGEQYF.

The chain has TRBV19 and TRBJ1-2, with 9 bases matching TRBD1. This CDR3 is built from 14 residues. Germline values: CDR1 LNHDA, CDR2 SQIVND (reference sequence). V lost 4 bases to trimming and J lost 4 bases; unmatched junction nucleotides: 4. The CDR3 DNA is TGTGCCAGTAGTACCCGGACAGGGGCCTATGGCTACACCTTC. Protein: CASSTRTGAYGYTF. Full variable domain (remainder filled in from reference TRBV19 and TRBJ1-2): DGGITQSPKYLFRKEGQNVTLSCEQNLNHDAMYWYRQDPGQGLRLIYYSQIVNDFQKGDIAEGYSVSREKKESFPLTVTSAQKNPTAFYLCASSTRTGAYGYTFGSGTRLTVV.

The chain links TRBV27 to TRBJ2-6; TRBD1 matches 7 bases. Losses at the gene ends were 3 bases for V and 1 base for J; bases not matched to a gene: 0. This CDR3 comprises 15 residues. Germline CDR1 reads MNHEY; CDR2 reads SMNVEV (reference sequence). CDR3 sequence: CASSLTGSGANVLTF. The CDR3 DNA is TGTGCCAGCAGTTTGACAGGGTCTGGGGCCAACGTCCTGACTTTC.

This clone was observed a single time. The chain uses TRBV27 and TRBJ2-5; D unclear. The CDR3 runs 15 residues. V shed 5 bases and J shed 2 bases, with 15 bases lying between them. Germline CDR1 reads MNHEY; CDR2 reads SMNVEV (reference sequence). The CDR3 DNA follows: TGTGCCAGCAGTACCGGCTGGGGAAGACAAGAGACCCAGTACTTC. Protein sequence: CASSTGWGRQETQYF.

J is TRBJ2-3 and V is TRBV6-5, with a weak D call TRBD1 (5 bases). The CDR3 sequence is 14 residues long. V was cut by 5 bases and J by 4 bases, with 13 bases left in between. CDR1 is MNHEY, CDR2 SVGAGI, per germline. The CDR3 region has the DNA TGTGCCAGCAGTCCGCCTCTAGGGGCAGATACGCAGTATTTT. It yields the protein CASSPPLGADTQYF.

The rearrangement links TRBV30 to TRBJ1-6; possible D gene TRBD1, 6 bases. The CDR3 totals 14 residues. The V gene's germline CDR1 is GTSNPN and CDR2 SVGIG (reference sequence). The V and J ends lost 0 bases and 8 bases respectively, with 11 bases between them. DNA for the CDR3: TGTGCCTGGAGTGTACGGGGGGCTGATTCACCCCTCCACTTT. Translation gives CAWSVRGADSPLHF.

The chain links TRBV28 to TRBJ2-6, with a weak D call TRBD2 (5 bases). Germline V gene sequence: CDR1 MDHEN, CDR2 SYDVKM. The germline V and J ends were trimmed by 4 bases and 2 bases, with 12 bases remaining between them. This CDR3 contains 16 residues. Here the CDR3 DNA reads TGTGCCAGCAGTTCCGGGGAACTGGCTGGGGCCAACGTCCTGACTTTC. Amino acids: CASSSGELAGANVLTF. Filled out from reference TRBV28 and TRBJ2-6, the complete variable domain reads DVKVTQSSRYLVKRTGEKVFLECVQDMDHENMFWYRQDPGLGLRLIYFSYDVKMKEKGDIPEGYSVSREKKERFSLILESASTNQTSMYLCASSSGELAGANVLTFGAGSRLTVL.

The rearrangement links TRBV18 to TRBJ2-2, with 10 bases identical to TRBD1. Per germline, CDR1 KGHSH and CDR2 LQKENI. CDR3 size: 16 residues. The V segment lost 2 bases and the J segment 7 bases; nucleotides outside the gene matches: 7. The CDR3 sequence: CASSPSRTGGNGELFF. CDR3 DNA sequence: TGTGCCAGCTCACCATCCAGGACAGGGGGTAACGGGGAGCTGTTTTTT.

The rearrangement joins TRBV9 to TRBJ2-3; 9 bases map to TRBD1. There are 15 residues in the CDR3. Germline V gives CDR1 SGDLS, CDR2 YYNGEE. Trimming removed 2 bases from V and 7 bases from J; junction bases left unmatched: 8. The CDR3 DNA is TGTGCCAGCAGCGTTGGGACAGGGTACGCACATACGCAGTATTTT. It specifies CASSVGTGYAHTQYF.

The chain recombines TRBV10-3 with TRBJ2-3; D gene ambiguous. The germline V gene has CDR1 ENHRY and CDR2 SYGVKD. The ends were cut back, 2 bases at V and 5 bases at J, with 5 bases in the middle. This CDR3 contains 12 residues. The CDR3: CAISETEDTQYF. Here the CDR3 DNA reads TGTGCCATCAGTGAGACAGAAGATACGCAGTATTTT.

The CDR3 here is CASSWLRLETQYF. As DNA, the CDR3 is TGTGCCAGCAGTTGGCTCAGACTAGAGACCCAGTACTTC. The rearrangement uses TRBV28 and TRBJ2-5; D unclear. Germline-derived CDR1 and CDR2 are MDHEN and SYDVKM. With 4 bases removed from V and 4 bases from J, the gap between germline ends came to 10 bases. This CDR3 region has 13 residues.

The DNA of the CDR3 is TGTGCCAGCTCACCCCGAGATCCGCAGGGACCCACTGAAGCTTTCTTT. This gives the protein CASSPRDPQGPTEAFF. The rearrangement links TRBV18 to TRBJ1-1; D might be TRBD1 (5 bases). The germline V gene encodes CDR1 KGHSH and CDR2 LQKENI. V was shortened by 3 bases and J by 4 bases, with 18 bases between the two germline ends. The CDR3 runs 16 residues.

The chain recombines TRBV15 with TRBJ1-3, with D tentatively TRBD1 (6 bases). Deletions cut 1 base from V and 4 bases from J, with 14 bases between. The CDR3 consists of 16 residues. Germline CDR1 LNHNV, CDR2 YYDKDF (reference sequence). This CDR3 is CATSRARPGVGNTIYF. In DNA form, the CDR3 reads TGTGCCACCAGCAGAGCCCGTCCAGGGGTAGGAAACACCATATATTTT. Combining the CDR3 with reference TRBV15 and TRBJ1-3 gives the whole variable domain DAMVIQNPRYQVTQFGKPVTLSCSQTLNHNVMYWYQQKSSQAPKLLFHYYDKDFNNEADTPDNFQSRRPNTSFCFLDIRSPGLGDTAMYLCATSRARPGVGNTIYFGEGSWLTVV.

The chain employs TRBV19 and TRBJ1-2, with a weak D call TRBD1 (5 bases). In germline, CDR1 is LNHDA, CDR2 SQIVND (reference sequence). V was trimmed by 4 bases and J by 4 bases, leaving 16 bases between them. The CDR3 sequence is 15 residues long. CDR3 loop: CASSTSTGRIYGYTF. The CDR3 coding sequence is TGTGCCAGTAGTACCTCAACGGGACGGATCTATGGCTACACCTTC.

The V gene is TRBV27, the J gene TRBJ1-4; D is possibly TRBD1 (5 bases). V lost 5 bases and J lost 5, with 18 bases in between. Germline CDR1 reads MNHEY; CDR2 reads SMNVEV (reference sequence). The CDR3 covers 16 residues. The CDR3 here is CASSPTRQLVNEKLFF. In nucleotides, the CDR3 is TGTGCCAGCAGTCCAACCCGACAGTTAGTGAATGAAAAACTGTTTTTT.

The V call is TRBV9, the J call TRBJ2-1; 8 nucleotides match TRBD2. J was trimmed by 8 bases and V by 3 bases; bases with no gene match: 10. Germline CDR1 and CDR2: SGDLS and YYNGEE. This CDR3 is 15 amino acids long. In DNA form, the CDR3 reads TGTGCCAGCAGCGCCCAAGCGGGGGTGGGGTATGAGCAGTTCTTC. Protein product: CASSAQAGVGYEQFF.

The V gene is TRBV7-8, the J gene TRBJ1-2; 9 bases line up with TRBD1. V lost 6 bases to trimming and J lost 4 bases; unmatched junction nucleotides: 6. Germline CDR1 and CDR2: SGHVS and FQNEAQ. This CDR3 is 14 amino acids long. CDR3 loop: CASSSGTGTYGYTF. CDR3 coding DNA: TGTGCCAGCAGTTCTGGGACAGGGACCTATGGCTACACCTTC.

CDR3 residues: CASSLGPGHPGYTF. The CDR3, as DNA: TGTGCCAGCAGTTTGGGACCGGGACATCCGGGCTACACCTTC. The chain joins TRBV28 to TRBJ1-2; possibly TRBD1 for D (6 bases). The CDR3 covers 14 residues. Germline loops: CDR1 MDHEN, CDR2 SYDVKM. The V gene lost 3 bases and the J gene lost 8 bases, with 16 bases spanning the gap.

Here the CDR3 DNA reads TGTGCCAGCAGTTTTTGGGGGATGGAAGAGACCCAGTACTTC. It translates to CASSFWGMEETQYF. The chain combines TRBV28 with TRBJ2-5; D possibly matches TRBD1 or TRBD2 (5 bases each). Trimming removed 3 bases from V and 3 bases from J, with 11 bases in between. The CDR3 loop spans 14 amino acids. Per germline, CDR1 MDHEN and CDR2 SYDVKM.

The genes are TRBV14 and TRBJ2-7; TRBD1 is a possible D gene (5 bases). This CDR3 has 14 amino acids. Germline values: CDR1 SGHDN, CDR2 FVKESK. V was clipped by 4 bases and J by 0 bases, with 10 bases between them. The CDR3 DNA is TGTGCCAGCAGCCTGCACAGGAGCTCCTACGAGCAGTACTTC. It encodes CASSLHRSSYEQYF.

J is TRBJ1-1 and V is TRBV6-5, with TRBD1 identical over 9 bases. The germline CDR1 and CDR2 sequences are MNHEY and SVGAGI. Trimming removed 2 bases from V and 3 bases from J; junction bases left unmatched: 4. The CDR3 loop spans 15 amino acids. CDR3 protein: CASSYLQGAHTEAFF. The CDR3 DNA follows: TGTGCCAGCAGTTACCTACAGGGGGCACACACTGAAGCTTTCTTT.

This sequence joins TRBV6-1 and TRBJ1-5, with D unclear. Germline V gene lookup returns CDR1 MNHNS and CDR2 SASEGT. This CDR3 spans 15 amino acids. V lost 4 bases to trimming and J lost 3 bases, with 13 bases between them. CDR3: CASSAEWVSNQPQHF. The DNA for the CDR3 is TGTGCCAGCAGTGCCGAGTGGGTTTCCAATCAGCCCCAGCATTTT.

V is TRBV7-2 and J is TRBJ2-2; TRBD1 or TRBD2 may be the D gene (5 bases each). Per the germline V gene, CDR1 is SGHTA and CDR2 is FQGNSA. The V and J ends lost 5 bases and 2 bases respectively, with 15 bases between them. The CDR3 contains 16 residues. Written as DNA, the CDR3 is TGTGCCAGCAGCCCCCCTTCGGGGCTCAACACCGGGGAGCTGTTTTTT. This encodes CASSPPSGLNTGELFF.

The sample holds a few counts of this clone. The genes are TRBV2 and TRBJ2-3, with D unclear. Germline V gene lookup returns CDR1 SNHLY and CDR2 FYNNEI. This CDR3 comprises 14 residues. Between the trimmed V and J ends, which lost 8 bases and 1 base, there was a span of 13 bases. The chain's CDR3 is CASALNGGTDTQYF. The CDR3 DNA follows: TGTGCCAGCGCACTAAACGGAGGCACAGATACGCAGTATTTT.

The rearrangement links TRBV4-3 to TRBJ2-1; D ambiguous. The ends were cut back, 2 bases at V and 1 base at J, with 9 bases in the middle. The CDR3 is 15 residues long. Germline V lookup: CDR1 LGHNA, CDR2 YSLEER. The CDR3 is CASSQIEGSYNEQFF. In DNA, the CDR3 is TGCGCCAGCAGCCAAATAGAAGGGTCCTACAATGAGCAGTTCTTC.